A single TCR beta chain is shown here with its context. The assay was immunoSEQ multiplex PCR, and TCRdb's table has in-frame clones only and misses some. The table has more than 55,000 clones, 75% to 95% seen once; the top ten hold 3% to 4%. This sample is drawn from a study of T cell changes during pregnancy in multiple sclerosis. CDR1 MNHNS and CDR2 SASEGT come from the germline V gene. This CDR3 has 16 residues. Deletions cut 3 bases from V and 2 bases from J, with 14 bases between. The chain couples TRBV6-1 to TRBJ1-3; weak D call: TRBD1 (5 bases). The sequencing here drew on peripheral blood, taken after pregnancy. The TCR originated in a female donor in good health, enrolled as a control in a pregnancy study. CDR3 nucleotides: TGTGCCAGCAGTGACATTTGGGGGGGGGCTGGAAACACCATATATTTT. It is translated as CASSDIWGGAGNTIYF.